This TCR beta chain was documented in a study of blood T cell repertoires in COVID-19. Study at large: Samples representing acute and convalescent COVID-19 were sourced from the United States, Italy and Spain. The cDNA or gDNA used as material had been derived from T cells, B-cell-depleted T cells, or PBMCs.

The CDR3 length is 15 residues. Germline V gene sequence: CDR1 SGDLS, CDR2 YYNGEE. V was trimmed by 4 bases and J by 2 bases, leaving 16 bases between them. This clone turned up a few times. Per the original data handling: Estimates of nucleated cell counts were drawn from the amplification of reference gene primers. Profiling relied on immunoSEQ multiplex PCR, and the TCRdb table lists in-frame clones only, not all of them. D and trimming come from the DNA, and the V and J calls and clone size come from that table. Of about 58,000 clones in the sample, about 76% were seen once. Specimen: peripheral blood. This sequence originates from a human donor in a cohort sampled during active COVID-19. The V gene is TRBV9, the J gene TRBJ2-7; a weak D match, TRBD1 (5 bases). CDR3 loop: CASSRRGGTTYEQYF. In DNA form, the CDR3 reads TGTGCCAGCAGCCGAAGGGGCGGAACCACCTACGAGCAGTACTTC.